The subject of this entry is one TCR beta chain. The antigen is unknown. The data derive from a study of T cells expressing NK-cell markers. At the level of the study: From sorted CD3+CD56+NKG2C+, CD3+CD56+NKG2C- and CD3+CD56-NKG2C+ T cells came the TCR beta repertoires. Study-wide results and caveats: Of the CD8+ T cell pool in about 6 donors, roughly 1.0-7.5% was accounted for by dominant NKG2C+ clonotypes. Whether expanded NKG2C+ T cell clones were HCMV specific stayed uncertain.

Germline assignment: CDR1 MNHEY and CDR2 SVGEGT. The CDR3 runs 15 residues. The TCR beta cDNA came from 5'RACE template switching with UMIs. TCRdb reprocessed the 5' RACE reads, keeping one entry per CDR3 protein, no DNA. This table holds roughly 350,000 distinct CDR3 sequences. Sequenced sample: blood T cells: a sorted CD56 or NKG2C T cell subset, CD4+ or CD8+ T cells, or bulk PBMC T cells (not recorded which). This clonotype was sampled from a man aged 18 to 69 in good health. This sequence joins TRBV6-2 or TRBV6-3 and TRBJ1-1. CDR3 amino acids: CASSYERAGITEAFF.